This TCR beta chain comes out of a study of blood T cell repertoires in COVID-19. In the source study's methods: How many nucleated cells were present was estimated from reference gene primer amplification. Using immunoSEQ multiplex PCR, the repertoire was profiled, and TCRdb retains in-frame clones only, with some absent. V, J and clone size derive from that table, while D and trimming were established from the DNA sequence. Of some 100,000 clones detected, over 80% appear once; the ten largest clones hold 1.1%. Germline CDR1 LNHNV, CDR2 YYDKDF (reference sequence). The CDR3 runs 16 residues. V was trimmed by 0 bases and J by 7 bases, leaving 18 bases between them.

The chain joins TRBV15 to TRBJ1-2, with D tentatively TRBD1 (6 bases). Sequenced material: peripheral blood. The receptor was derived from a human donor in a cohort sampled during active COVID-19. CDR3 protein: CATSRESRGGAVGYTF. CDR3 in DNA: TGTGCCACCAGCAGAGAGTCCCGGGGGGGGGCGGTTGGCTACACCTTC.